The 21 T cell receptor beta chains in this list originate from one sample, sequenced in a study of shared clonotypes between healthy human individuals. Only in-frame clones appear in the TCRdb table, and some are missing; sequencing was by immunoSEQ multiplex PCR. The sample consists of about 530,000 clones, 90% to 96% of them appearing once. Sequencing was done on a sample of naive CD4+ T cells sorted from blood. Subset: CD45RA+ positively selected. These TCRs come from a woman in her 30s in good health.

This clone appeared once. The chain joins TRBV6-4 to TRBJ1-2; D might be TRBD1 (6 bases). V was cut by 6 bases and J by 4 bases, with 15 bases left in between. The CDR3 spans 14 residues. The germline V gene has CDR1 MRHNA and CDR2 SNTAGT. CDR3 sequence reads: CASRNLQGSYGYTF. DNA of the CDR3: TGTGCCAGCAGGAACCTACAGGGAAGCTATGGCTACACCTTC.

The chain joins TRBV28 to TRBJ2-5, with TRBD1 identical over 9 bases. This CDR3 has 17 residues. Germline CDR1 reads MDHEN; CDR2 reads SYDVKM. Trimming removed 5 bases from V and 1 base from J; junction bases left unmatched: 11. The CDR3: CASSKRGQGLSQETQYF. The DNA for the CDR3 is TGTGCCAGCAGTAAAAGGGGACAGGGATTGAGCCAAGAGACCCAGTACTTC. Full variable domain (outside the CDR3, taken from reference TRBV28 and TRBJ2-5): DVKVTQSSRYLVKRTGEKVFLECVQDMDHENMFWYRQDPGLGLRLIYFSYDVKMKEKGDIPEGYSVSREKKERFSLILESASTNQTSMYLCASSKRGQGLSQETQYFGPGTRLLVL.

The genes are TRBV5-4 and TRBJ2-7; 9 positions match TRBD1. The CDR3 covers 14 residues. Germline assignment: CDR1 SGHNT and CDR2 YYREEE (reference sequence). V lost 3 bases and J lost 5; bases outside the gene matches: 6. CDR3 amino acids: CASSSPGQGNEQYF. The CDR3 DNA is TGTGCCAGCAGCTCCCCGGGACAGGGTAACGAGCAGTACTTC.

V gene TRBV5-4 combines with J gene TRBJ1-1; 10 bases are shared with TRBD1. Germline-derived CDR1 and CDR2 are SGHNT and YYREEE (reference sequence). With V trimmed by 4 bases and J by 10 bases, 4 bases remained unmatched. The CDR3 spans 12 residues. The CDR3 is CASSLDRGRAFF. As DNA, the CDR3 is TGTGCCAGCAGCCTGGACAGGGGGAGAGCTTTCTTT.

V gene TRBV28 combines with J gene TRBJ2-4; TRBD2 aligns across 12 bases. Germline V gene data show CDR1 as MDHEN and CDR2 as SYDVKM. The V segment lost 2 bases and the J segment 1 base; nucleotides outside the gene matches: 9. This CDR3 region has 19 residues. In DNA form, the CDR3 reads TGTGCCAGCAGTTTAAGGCTAGCGGGAGGGACTGGGGCCAAAAACATTCAGTACTTC. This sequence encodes CASSLRLAGGTGAKNIQYF.

The chain's CDR3 is CASNAPGLVDTQYF. DNA for the CDR3: TGTGCCAGCAACGCACCGGGTCTTGTAGATACGCAGTATTTT. The chain carries TRBV27 and TRBJ2-3; unclear D gene. Per the germline V gene, CDR1 is MNHEY and CDR2 is SMNVEV (reference sequence). The CDR3 runs 14 residues. V shed 7 bases and J shed 5 bases, with 16 bases lying between them.

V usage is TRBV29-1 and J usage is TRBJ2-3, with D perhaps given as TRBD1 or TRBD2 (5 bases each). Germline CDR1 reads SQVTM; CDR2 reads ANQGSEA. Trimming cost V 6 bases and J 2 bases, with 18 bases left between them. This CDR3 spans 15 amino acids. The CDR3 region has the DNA TGCAGCGTCGCTACAGGAAGAGGGCCCACAGATACGCAGTATTTT. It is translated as CSVATGRGPTDTQYF.

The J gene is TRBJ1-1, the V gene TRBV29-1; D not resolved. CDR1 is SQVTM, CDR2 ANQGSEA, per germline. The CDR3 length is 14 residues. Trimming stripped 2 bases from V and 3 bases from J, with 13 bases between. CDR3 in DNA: TGCAGCGTTGAACAGGTTCTGCGGGACACTGAAGCTTTCTTT. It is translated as CSVEQVLRDTEAFF.

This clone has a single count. The CDR3 loop reads CATVYYSGLAGYTGELFF. The CDR3 DNA follows: TGTGCCACAGTCTATTATTCGGGACTAGCGGGATACACCGGGGAGCTGTTTTTT. V usage is TRBV5-8 and J usage is TRBJ2-2, with TRBD2 identical over 13 bases. The junction had 14 bases not matched to a gene; V was cut back by 9 bases and J by 3 bases. The CDR3 spans 18 residues. CDR1 is SGHTS and CDR2 is YDEGEE in the germline V gene.

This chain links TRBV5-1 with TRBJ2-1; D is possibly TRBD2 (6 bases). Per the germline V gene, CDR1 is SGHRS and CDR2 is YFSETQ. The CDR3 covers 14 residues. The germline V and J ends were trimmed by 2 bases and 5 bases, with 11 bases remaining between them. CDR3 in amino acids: CASSFRGGNNEQFF. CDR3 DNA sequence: TGCGCCAGCAGCTTTAGGGGCGGGAACAATGAGCAGTTCTTC.

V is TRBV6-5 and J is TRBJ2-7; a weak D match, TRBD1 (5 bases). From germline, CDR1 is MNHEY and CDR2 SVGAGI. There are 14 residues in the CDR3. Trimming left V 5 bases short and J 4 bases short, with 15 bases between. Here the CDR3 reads CASSGPGPRYEQYF. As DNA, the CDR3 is TGTGCCAGCAGTGGTCCAGGGCCTCGGTACGAGCAGTACTTC.

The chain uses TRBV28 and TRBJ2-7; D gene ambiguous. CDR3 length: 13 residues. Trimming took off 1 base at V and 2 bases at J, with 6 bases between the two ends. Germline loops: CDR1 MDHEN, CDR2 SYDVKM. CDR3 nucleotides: TGTGCCAGCAGTTTATCTAGAGCCTACGAGCAGTACTTC. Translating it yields CASSLSRAYEQYF.

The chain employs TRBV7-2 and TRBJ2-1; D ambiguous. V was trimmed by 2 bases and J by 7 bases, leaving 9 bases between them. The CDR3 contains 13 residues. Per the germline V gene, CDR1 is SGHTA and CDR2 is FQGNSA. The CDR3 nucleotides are TGTGCCAGCAGCTTAAGAGGAGAAAATGAGCAGTTCTTC. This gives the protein CASSLRGENEQFF.

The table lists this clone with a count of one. CDR3 residues: CASSPLAFVSYEQYF. CDR3 nucleotide sequence: TGCGCCAGCAGCCCGCTAGCGTTTGTCTCCTACGAGCAGTACTTC. The chain recombines TRBV4-1 with TRBJ2-5; perhaps TRBD2 as D (6 bases). With the DNA end fitting TRBJ2-7 better, the J assignment may be wrong. The CDR3 has 15 residues. CDR1 is MGHRA, CDR2 YSYEKL, per germline.

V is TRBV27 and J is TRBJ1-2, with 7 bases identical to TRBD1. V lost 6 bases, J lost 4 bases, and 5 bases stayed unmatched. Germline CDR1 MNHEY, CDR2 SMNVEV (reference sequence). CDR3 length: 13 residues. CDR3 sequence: CASSPAGGYGYTF. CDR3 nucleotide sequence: TGTGCCAGCAGCCCTGCAGGGGGCTATGGCTACACCTTC.

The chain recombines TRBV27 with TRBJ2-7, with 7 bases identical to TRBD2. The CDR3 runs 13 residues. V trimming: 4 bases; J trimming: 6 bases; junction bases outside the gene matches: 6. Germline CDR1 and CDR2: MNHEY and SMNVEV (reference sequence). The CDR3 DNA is TGTGCCAGCAGTTCCCTAGCGGCCCTCGAGCAGTACTTC. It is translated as CASSSLAALEQYF.

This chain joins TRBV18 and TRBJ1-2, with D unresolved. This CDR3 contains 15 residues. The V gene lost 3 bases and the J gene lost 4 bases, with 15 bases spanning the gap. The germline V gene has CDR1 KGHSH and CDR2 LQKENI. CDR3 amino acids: CASSPPHRGGYGYTF. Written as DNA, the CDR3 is TGTGCCAGCTCACCCCCGCATCGGGGTGGCTATGGCTACACCTTC.

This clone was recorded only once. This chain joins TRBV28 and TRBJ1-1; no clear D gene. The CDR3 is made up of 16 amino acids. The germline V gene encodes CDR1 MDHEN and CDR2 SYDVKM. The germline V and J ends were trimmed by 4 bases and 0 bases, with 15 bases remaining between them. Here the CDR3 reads CASSSLGLDMNTEAFF. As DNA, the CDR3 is TGTGCCAGCAGTTCTTTAGGGCTGGATATGAACACTGAAGCTTTCTTT.

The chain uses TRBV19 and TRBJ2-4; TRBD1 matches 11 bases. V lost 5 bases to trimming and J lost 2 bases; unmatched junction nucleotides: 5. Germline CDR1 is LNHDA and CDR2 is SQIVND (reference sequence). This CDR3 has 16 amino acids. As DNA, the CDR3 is TGTGCCAGTAGTGGACAGGGGGCCGGGACCAAAAACATTCAGTACTTC. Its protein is CASSGQGAGTKNIQYF. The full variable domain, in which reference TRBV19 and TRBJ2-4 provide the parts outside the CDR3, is DGGITQSPKYLFRKEGQNVTLSCEQNLNHDAMYWYRQDPGQGLRLIYYSQIVNDFQKGDIAEGYSVSREKKESFPLTVTSAQKNPTAFYLCASSGQGAGTKNIQYFGAGTRLSVL.

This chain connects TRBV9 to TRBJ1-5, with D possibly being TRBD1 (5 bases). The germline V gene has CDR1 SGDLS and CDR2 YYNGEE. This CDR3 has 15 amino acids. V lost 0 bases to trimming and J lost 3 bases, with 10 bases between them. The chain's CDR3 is CASSVDGGYNQPQHF. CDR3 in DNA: TGTGCCAGCAGCGTAGACGGGGGATACAATCAGCCCCAGCATTTT. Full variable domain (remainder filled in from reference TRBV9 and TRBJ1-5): DSGVTQTPKHLITATGQRVTLRCSPRSGDLSVYWYQQSLDQGLQFLIQYYNGEERAKGNILERFSAQQFPDLHSELNLSSLELGDSALYFCASSVDGGYNQPQHFGDGTRLSIL.

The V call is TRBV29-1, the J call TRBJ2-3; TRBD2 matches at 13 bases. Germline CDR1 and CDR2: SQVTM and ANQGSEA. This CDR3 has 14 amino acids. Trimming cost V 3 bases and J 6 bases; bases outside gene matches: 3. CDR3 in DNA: TGCAGCGTTGAGAGGACTAGCGGGAGCGATACGCAGTATTTT. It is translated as CSVERTSGSDTQYF.